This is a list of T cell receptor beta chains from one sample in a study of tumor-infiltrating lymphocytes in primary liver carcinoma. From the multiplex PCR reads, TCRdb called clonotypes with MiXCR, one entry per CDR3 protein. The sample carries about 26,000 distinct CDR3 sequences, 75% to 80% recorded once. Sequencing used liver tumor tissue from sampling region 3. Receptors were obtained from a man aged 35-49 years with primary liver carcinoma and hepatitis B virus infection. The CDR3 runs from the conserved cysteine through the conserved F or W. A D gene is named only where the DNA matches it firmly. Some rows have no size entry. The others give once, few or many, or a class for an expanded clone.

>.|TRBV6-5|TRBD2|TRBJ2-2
TGTGCCGACAGGGGGACTAGCGGGAGTCTTGGGGTGCTGTTTTTT
CADRGTSGSLGVLFF
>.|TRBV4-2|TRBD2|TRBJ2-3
TGTGCCAGCAGTCAGGTGGCGCTTCTAGCGGAAGCGACAGATACGCAGTATTTT
CASSQVALLAEATDTQYF
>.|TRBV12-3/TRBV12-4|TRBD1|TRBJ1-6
TGTGCCAGCAGCCCTGACAGGGCTTGGAATTCACCCCTCCACTTT
CASSPDRAWNSPLHF
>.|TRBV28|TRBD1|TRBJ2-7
TGTGCCAGCACTCGGGCAGGGGGTAGAGTATACGAGCAGCAATTC
CASTRAGGRVYEQQF
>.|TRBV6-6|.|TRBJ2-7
TGTAACAGCAGTCACGACATCTACGGGAACTACGAGCAGTACTTC
CNSSHDIYGNYEQYF
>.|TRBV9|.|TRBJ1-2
TGTGCCAGCAGCGCCCGACAGAACCACTATGGCTACACCTTC
CASSARQNHYGYTF
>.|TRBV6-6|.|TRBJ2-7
TGTGCCAGCAGTCACGACAGCTACGGGAACTATGAGCAATACTTC
CASSHDSYGNYEQYF
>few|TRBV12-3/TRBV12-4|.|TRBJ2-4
TGTACTGGCAGTTTATGGGGTGGGGCGGACATAGCCAAAAACATTCAGTACTTC
CTGSLWGGADIAKNIQYF
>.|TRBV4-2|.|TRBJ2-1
TGTGCCAGCAGCCAAGCCGCCGGCGGACTATTGAGCTCCTACAATGAGCAGTTCTTC
CASSQAAGGLLSSYNEQFF
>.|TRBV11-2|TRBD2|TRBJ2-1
TGTGCCAGCAGTTTAGAGCTCCTAGCGGGTATGAGTGAGCAGTTCTTC
CASSLELLAGMSEQFF
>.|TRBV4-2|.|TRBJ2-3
TGTGCCAGCAACCAAGAGGCGCTTCTAGCAGGAGCGACAGATACGCAGTATTTT
CASNQEALLAGATDTQYF
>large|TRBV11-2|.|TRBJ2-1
TGTGCCAGCAGCCCAGCGCACAATGAGCAGTTCTTC
CASSPAHNEQFF
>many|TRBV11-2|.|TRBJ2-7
TGTGCCAGCAGCTTAGAGTACTCCAGCTCCTACGAGCAGTACTTC
CASSLEYSSSYEQYF
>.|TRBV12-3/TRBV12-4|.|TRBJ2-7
TGTGCCAGTAGCCTAGGCCTCTACGAGCAGTACTTC
CASSLGLYEQYF
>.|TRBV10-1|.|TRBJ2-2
TGCACCAGCCGTCCAAACGCCGGGGAGCTGTTTTTT
CTSRPNAGELFF
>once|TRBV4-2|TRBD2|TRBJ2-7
TGTGTCAGCAATGGAAAACCGGGACTAGCGGGAGGGCAACACGAGCAGTACTTC
CVSNGKPGLAGGQHEQYF
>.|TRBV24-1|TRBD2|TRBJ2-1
TGTGCCACCAGTGATTTAGAAGAGGCTAGCGGGATATGTGAGCAGTTCTTC
CATSDLEEASGICEQFF